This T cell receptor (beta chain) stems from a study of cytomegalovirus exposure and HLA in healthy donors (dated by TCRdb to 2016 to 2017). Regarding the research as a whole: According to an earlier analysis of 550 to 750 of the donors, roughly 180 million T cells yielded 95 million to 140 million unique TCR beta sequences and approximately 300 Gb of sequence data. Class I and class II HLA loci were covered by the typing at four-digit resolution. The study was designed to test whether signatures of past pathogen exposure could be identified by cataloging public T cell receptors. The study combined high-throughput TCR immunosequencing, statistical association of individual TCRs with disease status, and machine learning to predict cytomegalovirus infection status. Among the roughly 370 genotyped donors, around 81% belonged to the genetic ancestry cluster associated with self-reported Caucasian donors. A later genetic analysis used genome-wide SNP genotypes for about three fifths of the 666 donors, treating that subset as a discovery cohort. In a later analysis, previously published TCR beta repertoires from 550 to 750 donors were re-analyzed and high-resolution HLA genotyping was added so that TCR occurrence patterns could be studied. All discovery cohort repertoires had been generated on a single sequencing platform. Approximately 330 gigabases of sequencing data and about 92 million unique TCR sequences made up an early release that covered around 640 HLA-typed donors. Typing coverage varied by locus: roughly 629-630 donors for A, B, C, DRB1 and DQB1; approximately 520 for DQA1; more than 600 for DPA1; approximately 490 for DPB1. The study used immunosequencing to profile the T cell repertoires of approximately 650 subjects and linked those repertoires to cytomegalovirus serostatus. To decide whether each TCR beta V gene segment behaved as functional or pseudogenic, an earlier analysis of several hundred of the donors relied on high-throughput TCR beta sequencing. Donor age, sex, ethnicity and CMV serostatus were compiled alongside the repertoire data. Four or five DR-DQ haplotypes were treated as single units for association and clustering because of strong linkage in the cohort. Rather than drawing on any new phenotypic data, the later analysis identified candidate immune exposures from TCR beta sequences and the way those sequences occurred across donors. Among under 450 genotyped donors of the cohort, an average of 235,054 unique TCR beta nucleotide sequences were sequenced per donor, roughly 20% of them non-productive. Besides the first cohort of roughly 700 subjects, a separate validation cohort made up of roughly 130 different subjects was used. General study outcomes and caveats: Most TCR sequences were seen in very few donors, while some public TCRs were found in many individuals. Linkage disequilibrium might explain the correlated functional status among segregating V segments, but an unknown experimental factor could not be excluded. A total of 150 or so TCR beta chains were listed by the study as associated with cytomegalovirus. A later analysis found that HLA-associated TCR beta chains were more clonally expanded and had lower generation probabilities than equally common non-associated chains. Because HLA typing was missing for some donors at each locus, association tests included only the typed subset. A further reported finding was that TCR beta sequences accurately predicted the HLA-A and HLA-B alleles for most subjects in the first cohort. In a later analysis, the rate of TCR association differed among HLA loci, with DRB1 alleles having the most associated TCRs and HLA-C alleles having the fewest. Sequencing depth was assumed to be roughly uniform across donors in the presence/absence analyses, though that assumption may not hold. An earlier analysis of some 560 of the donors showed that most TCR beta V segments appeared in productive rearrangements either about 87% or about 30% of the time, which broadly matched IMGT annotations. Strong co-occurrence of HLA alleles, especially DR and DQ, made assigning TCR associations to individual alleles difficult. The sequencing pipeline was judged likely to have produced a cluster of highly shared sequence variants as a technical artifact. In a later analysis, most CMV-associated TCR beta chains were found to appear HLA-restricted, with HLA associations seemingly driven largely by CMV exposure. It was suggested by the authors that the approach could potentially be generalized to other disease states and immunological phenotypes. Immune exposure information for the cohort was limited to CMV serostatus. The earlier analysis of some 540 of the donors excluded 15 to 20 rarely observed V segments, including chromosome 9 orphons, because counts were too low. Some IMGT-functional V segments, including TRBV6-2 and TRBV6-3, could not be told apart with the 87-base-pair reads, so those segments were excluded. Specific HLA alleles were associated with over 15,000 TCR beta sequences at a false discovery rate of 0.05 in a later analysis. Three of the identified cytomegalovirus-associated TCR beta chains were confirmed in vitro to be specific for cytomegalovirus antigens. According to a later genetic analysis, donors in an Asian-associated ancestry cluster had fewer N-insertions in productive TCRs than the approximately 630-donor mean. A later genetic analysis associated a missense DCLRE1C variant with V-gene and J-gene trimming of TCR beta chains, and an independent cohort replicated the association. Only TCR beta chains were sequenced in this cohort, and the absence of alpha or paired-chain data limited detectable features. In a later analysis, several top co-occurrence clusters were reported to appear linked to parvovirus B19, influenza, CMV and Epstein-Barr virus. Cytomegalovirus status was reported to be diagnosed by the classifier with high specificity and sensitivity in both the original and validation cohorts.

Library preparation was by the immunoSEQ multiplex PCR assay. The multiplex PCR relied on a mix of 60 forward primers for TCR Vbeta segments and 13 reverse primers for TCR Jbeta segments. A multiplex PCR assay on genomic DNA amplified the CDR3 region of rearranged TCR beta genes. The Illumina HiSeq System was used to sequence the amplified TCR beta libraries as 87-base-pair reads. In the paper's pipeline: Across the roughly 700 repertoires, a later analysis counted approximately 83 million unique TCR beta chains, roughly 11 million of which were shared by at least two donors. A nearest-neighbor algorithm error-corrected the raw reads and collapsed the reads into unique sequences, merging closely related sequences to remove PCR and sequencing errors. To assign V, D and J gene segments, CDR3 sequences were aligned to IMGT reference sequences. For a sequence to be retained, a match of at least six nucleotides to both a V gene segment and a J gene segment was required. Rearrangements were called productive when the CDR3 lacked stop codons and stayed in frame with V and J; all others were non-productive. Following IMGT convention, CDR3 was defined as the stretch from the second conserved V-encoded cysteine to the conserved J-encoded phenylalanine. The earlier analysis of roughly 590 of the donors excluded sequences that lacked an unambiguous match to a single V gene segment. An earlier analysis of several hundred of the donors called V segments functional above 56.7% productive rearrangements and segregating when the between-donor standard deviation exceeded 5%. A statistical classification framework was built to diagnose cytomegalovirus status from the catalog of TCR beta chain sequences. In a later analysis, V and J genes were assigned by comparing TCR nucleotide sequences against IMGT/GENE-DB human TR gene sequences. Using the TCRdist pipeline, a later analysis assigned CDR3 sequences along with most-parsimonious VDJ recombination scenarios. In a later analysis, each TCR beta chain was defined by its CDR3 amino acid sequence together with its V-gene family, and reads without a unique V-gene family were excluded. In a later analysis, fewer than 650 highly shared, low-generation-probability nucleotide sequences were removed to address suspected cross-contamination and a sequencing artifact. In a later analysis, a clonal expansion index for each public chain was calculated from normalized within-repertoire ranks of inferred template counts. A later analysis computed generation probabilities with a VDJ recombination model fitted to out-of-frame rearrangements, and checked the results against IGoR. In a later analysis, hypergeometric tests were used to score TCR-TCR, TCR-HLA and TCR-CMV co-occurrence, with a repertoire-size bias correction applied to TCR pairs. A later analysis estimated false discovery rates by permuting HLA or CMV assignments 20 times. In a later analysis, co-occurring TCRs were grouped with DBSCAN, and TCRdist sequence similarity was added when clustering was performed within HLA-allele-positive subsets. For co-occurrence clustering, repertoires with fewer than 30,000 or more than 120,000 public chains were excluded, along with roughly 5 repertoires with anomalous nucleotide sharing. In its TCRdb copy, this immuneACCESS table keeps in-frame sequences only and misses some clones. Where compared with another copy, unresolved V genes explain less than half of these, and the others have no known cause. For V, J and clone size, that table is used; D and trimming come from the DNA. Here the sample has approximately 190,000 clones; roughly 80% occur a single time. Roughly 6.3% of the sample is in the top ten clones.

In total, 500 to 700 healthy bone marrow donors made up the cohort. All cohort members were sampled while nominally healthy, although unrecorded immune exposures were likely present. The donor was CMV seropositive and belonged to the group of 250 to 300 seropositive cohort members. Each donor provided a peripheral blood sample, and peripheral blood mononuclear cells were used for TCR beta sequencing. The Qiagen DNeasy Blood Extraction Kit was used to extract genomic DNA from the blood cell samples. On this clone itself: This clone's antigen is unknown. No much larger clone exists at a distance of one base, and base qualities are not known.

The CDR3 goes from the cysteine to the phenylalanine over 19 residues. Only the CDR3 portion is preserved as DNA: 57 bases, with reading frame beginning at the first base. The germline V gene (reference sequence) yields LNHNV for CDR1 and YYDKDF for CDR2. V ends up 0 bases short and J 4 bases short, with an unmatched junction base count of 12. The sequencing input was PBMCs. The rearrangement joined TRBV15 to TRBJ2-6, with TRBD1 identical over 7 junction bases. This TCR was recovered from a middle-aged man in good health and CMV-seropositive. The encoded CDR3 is CATSRDRGLGGGGANVLTF. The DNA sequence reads TGTGCCACCAGCAGAGATAGGGGATTAGGGGGCGGCGGGGCCAACGTCCTGACTTTC.